This T cell receptor beta chain derives from a study of identical twins. Findings and limits, study-wide: Conclusions leaned on cross-sectional statistical analysis and did not track the same donors over time.

Template switching added a universal primer site, and cDNA bore unique molecular identifiers. TCRdb reprocessed the 5' RACE reads via MiXCR and lists one record per CDR3 protein. The sample holds hundreds of thousands of distinct CDR3 sequences; 5.5% to 6.5% are singletons and the top ten take approximately 1.6%. This clonotype has only a few counts. Its specificity is unknown. The CDR3 is made up of 14 amino acids. V lost 0 bases and J lost 13; bases outside the gene matches: 5. CDR1 and CDR2 (germline): LGHDT, YNNKEL (reference sequence). The J gene is TRBJ2-1, the V gene TRBV3-1, with 11 nucleotides matching TRBD2. The specimen was naive T cells sorted from blood. The receptor was derived from a man between 18 and 35 years old in good health. In DNA form, the CDR3 reads TGTGCCAGCAGCCAAGATCCAACTAGCGGGAGACAGTTCTTC. This sequence encodes CASSQDPTSGRQFF.